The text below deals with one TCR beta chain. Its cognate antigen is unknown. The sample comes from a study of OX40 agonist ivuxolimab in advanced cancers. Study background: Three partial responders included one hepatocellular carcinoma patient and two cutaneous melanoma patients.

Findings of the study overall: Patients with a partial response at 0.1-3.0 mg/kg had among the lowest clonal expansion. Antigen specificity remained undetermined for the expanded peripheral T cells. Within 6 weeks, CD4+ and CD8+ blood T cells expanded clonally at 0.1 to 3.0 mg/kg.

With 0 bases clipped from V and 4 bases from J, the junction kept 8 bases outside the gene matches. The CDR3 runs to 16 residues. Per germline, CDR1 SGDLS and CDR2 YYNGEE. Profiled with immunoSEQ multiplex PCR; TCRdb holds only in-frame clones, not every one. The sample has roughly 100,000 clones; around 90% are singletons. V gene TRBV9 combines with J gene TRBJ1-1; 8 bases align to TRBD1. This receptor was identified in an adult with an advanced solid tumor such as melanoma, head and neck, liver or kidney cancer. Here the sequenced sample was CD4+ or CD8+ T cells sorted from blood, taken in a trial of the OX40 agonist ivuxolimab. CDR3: CASSVEIRGPPTEAFF. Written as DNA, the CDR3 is TGTGCCAGCAGCGTAGAGATCAGGGGGCCGCCCACTGAAGCTTTCTTT.